One sample yielded the 30 T cell receptor beta chains listed below, sequenced in a study of molecular identifiers for immune sequencing clone quantification. TCRdb ran MiXCR on the PCR reads and lists one entry per CDR3 protein. The table has a few hundred thousand distinct CDR3 sequences, approximately 25% seen once. The sequenced sample consisted of naive CD8+ T cells from blood, with Jurkat cell RNA spiked in. Subset reported: FACS-sorted CD8+CD4-CCR7+CD45RA+ naive T cells. The receptors originated from a human donor in good health. Some libraries in this study had Jurkat cell RNA spiked in.

This clonotype showed up many times. The chain joins TRBV30 to TRBJ2-7, with 9 bases aligning to TRBD1. V shed 5 bases and J 4 bases; nucleotides not matched to a gene: 3. This CDR3 has 12 amino acids. Per germline, CDR1 GTSNPN and CDR2 SVGIG (reference sequence). CDR3 sequence (DNA): TGTGCCTGGGAACAGGGGGCTTACGAGCAGTACTTC. It yields the protein CAWEQGAYEQYF.

This clonotype occurred a few times. The rearrangement links TRBV20-1 to TRBJ1-1; D unclear. The CDR3 spans 12 residues. Germline assignment: CDR1 DFQATT and CDR2 SNEGSKA (reference sequence). Between the trimmed V and J ends, which lost 3 bases and 3 bases, there was a span of 8 bases. The DNA for the CDR3 is TGCAGTGCTAGGGGCAGTTACACTGAAGCTTTCTTT. This codes for CSARGSYTEAFF.

There are many counts of this clonotype. The chain joins TRBV13 to TRBJ1-1; D is unclear. The V gene's germline CDR1 is PRHDT and CDR2 FYEKMQ (reference sequence). The CDR3 is made up of 12 amino acids. V lost 6 bases and J lost 3, with 8 bases in between. The CDR3 DNA sequence: TGTGCCAGCAGTTTCCGAGACACTGAAGCTTTCTTT. Its translation: CASSFRDTEAFF.

This clonotype has just a few counts. The chain uses TRBV6-5 and TRBJ2-7; D gene unclear. Between the trimmed V and J ends, which lost 6 bases and 1 base, there was a span of 16 bases. This CDR3 contains 15 residues. Germline values: CDR1 MNHEY, CDR2 SVGAGI. CDR3 in amino acids: CASSRPGWASYEQYF. The CDR3 DNA is TGTGCCAGCAGCCGCCCTGGGTGGGCGTCCTACGAGCAGTACTTC.

This clonotype was seen ten or more times. V is TRBV4-3 and J is TRBJ2-6, with D unresolved. Germline loops: CDR1 LGHNA, CDR2 YSLEER. Trimming left V 0 bases short and J 1 base short, with 10 bases between. CDR3 size: 17 residues. The CDR3 loop is CASSQDVSWSGANVLTF. The CDR3 DNA follows: TGCGCCAGCAGCCAAGATGTATCCTGGTCTGGGGCCAACGTCCTGACTTTC.

In this sample, this clonotype turned up many times. The V gene is TRBV28, the J gene TRBJ1-5, with a possible D match to TRBD1 (5 bases). The CDR3 runs to 15 residues. Germline V gene lookup returns CDR1 MDHEN and CDR2 SYDVKM. Trimming took off 2 bases at V and 0 bases at J, with 8 bases between the two ends. The CDR3 is CASSLGQHSNQPQHF. DNA of the CDR3: TGTGCCAGCAGTTTAGGACAACATAGCAATCAGCCCCAGCATTTT.

In its sample, this clonotype was seen many times. This chain links TRBV5-4 with TRBJ1-2; the D is unclear. CDR3 size: 13 residues. V was clipped by 1 base and J by 7 bases, with 11 bases between them. Germline CDR1 is SGHNT and CDR2 is YYREEE (reference sequence). CDR3 in amino acids: CASSLTEALGYTF. CDR3 bases: TGTGCCAGCAGCTTGACGGAAGCCCTTGGCTACACCTTC.

The genes are TRBV5-4 and TRBJ2-1, with D perhaps TRBD1 (7 bases). CDR1 SGHNT and CDR2 YYREEE come from the germline V gene (reference sequence). Deletions cut 0 bases from V and 5 bases from J, with 18 bases between. CDR3 length equals 17 residues. The CDR3 coding sequence is TGTGCCAGCAGCTTGGCCGGAGGGGGCAAGTCCCACAATGAGCAGTTCTTC. As protein: CASSLAGGGKSHNEQFF.

V is TRBV29-1 and J is TRBJ2-7; D may be TRBD1 (5 bases). Trimming stripped 3 bases from V and 2 bases from J, with 11 bases between. Germline assignment: CDR1 SQVTM and CDR2 ANQGSEA. CDR3 length: 13 residues. This chain's CDR3 is CSVEQQDTYEQYF. CDR3 coding DNA: TGCAGCGTTGAGCAACAGGACACCTACGAGCAGTACTTC.

This clonotype appeared many times. This chain links TRBV7-9 with TRBJ1-3; D gene ambiguous. The CDR3 is made up of 14 amino acids. Germline V gene lookup returns CDR1 SEHNR and CDR2 FQNEAQ (reference sequence). The ends were cut back, 2 bases at V and 3 bases at J, with 8 bases in the middle. For the CDR3, the DNA is TGTGCCAGCAGCTTAATAGGGAATGGAAACACCATATATTTT. This gives the protein CASSLIGNGNTIYF.

This clonotype was recorded a few times. The chain joins TRBV27 to TRBJ1-6, with D possibly TRBD1 on 5 matching bases. In germline, CDR1 is MNHEY, CDR2 SMNVEV (reference sequence). Trimming left V 3 bases short and J 7 bases short, with 13 bases between. CDR3 length: 15 residues. DNA of the CDR3: TGTGCCAGCAGTTTTTCTCGGGGCGTGAATTCACCCCTCCACTTT. This encodes CASSFSRGVNSPLHF.

This clonotype has a handful of counts. The chain is built from TRBV12-3 or TRBV12-4 and TRBJ1-4, with unresolved D. The CDR3 runs to 12 residues. V was trimmed by 1 base and J by 14 bases, leaving 11 bases between them. The CDR3 here is CASSLDGITLFF. CDR3 in DNA: TGTGCCAGCAGTTTAGATGGGATTACGCTGTTTTTT.

The rearrangement links TRBV7-9 to TRBJ1-1; D uncertain. The length of the CDR3 is 13 residues. Trimming left V 8 bases short and J 5 bases short, with 15 bases between. From germline, CDR1 is SEHNR and CDR2 FQNEAQ (reference sequence). For the CDR3, the DNA is TGTGCCAGCGGCGACCCCTTTGGGACTGAAGCTTTCTTT. As protein: CASGDPFGTEAFF.

This clonotype was counted only a few times. V gene TRBV3-1 combines with J gene TRBJ2-7, with D unclear. V was trimmed by 4 bases and J by 1 base, leaving 8 bases between them. This CDR3 contains 13 residues. CDR1 and CDR2 (germline): LGHDT, YNNKEL (reference sequence). The CDR3 bases are TGTGCCAGCAGCCCGATGGGGTCCTACGAGCAGTACTTC. As protein: CASSPMGSYEQYF.

This clonotype came up a few times. The V gene is TRBV7-2, the J gene TRBJ1-2; TRBD1 is a possible D gene (5 bases). The CDR3 consists of 16 residues. V lost 1 base and J lost 0, with 12 bases in between. CDR1 is SGHTA and CDR2 is FQGNSA in the germline V gene. CDR3 sequence: CASSLEVRATNYGYTF. The CDR3 nucleotides read TGTGCCAGCAGCTTAGAGGTCAGGGCAACTAACTATGGCTACACCTTC. The full variable domain, its missing parts supplied by reference TRBV7-2 and TRBJ1-2, is GAGVSQSPSNKVTEKGKDVELRCDPISGHTALYWYRQSLGQGLEFLIYFQGNSAPDKSGLPSDRFSAERTGGSVSTLTIQRTQQEDSAVYLCASSLEVRATNYGYTFGSGTRLTVV.

This clonotype was detected many times. The chain carries TRBV24-1 and TRBJ1-5; D is possibly TRBD1 (5 bases). Germline assignment: CDR1 KGHDR and CDR2 SFDVKD. V shed 6 bases and J shed 3 bases, with 11 bases lying between them. There are 14 residues in the CDR3. Here the CDR3 reads CATSSGRFNQPQHF. The DNA for the CDR3 is TGTGCCACCAGTTCGGGACGGTTCAATCAGCCCCAGCATTTT.

This clonotype was observed a few times. V and J are TRBV7-6 and TRBJ2-2; D remains ambiguous. Germline CDR1 and CDR2: SGHVS and FNYEAQ. V gave up 4 bases and J gave up 5 bases, with 14 bases separating them. The CDR3 is made up of 15 amino acids. The CDR3 coding sequence is TGTGCCAGCAGCTCCACGGGTCATGAAACCGGGGAGCTGTTTTTT. Its protein product is CASSSTGHETGELFF. Using reference TRBV7-6 and TRBJ2-2 for the parts outside the CDR3, the full variable domain is GAGVSQSPRYKVTKRGQDVALRCDPISGHVSLYWYRQALGQGPEFLTYFNYEAQQDKSGLPNDRFSAERPEGSISTLTIQRTEQRDSAMYRCASSSTGHETGELFFGEGSRLTVL.

V usage is TRBV28 and J usage is TRBJ1-5; D perhaps matches TRBD1 (6 bases). This CDR3 has 13 residues. Germline V gene sequence: CDR1 MDHEN, CDR2 SYDVKM. The V and J ends lost 3 bases and 10 bases respectively, with 13 bases between them. The CDR3 spells CASSLEGEGPQHF. The CDR3 DNA follows: TGTGCCAGCAGTTTGGAGGGGGAAGGTCCCCAGCATTTT. Full variable domain (remainder filled in from reference TRBV28 and TRBJ1-5): DVKVTQSSRYLVKRTGEKVFLECVQDMDHENMFWYRQDPGLGLRLIYFSYDVKMKEKGDIPEGYSVSREKKERFSLILESASTNQTSMYLCASSLEGEGPQHFGDGTRLSIL.

CDR3 bases: TGCAGTGCTAGAGATTCGGTATATCAGGGGATCCCCTACGAGCAGTACTTC. Translation gives CSARDSVYQGIPYEQYF. The rearrangement joins TRBV20-1 to TRBJ2-7; a weak D match, TRBD1 (6 bases). Germline CDR1 DFQATT, CDR2 SNEGSKA (reference sequence). The CDR3 loop spans 17 amino acids. Trimming took 0 bases from V and 2 from J, leaving 20 bases between them.

This clonotype was seen just once. Sequence at one end of the junction differs from germline and may be a read error. The chain has TRBV7-9 and TRBJ2-7; 13 positions match TRBD2. This CDR3 has 15 amino acids. Looked up from germline, CDR1 is SEHNR and CDR2 is FQNEAQ (reference sequence). DNA for the CDR3: TGTGTCAGCAGCTTAACTAGCGGGAGGGGAGGCGAGCAGTACTTC. This gives the protein CVSSLTSGRGGEQYF.

This clonotype was detected ten times or more. This chain uses TRBV7-9 with TRBJ2-3; D is unresolved. Germline V gene sequence: CDR1 SEHNR, CDR2 FQNEAQ (reference sequence). This CDR3 region has 20 residues. V was cut by 3 bases and J by 0 bases, with 25 bases left in between. The CDR3 DNA is TGTGCCAGCAGCTTCTCTCGCGACTTTTCGTTCAGGAGTAGCACAGATACGCAGTATTTT. Protein sequence: CASSFSRDFSFRSSTDTQYF.

This rearrangement joins TRBV20-1 to TRBJ2-3; TRBD2 aligns across 8 bases. Germline loops: CDR1 DFQATT, CDR2 SNEGSKA (reference sequence). The CDR3 covers 15 residues. V shed 6 bases and J 4 bases; nucleotides not matched to a gene: 12. CDR3 in amino acids: CSATSQREMADTQYF. The CDR3 DNA reads as TGCAGTGCAACTAGCCAGCGGGAGATGGCAGATACGCAGTATTTT.

Of note for this clonotype: Germline is not matched at one junction end, which may reflect a read error. The J gene is TRBJ2-2, the V gene TRBV4-1, with D perhaps matching TRBD1 (6 bases). The CDR3 has 15 amino acids. Germline V gene sequence: CDR1 MGHRA, CDR2 YSYEKL. The DNA for the CDR3 is TGCGCCAGCAGCCTCGTTCCAGGGGACACCGGGGAGCTGGTTTTT. This gives the protein CASSLVPGDTGELVF.

The sample holds one count of this clonotype. One junction end disagrees with the germline gene, perhaps due to a read error. V is TRBV18 and J is TRBJ1-2; 7 nucleotides agree with TRBD1. CDR1 and CDR2 from the germline V gene are KGHSH and LQKENI. The CDR3 spans 16 residues. This chain's CDR3 is CASSLPDRILIDGHTF. As DNA, the CDR3 is TGTGCCAGCTCATTACCGGACAGGATATTGATCGATGGCCACACCTTC.

This clonotype was seen more than once but under ten times. The chain employs TRBV6-1 and TRBJ2-1; 9 bases match TRBD2. The CDR3 has 17 residues. Looked up from germline, CDR1 is MNHNS and CDR2 is SASEGT. V shed 0 bases and J 2 bases; nucleotides not matched to a gene: 5. For the CDR3, the DNA is TGTGCCAGCAGTGAAGCGGTTAGCGGGGGAGCCTACAATGAGCAGTTCTTC. Translation: CASSEAVSGGAYNEQFF.

The CDR3 nucleotides are TGTGCCAGCAGTTCCGGGAAGGGGTCACTCCTCGATACGCAGTATTTT. This encodes CASSSGKGSLLDTQYF. This chain connects TRBV6-5 to TRBJ2-3, with D possibly called TRBD1 or TRBD2 (5 bases each). The CDR3 runs to 16 residues. The ends were cut back, 4 bases at V and 6 bases at J, with 20 bases in the middle. Looked up from germline, CDR1 is MNHEY and CDR2 is SVGAGI.

The gene calls are TRBV20-1 and TRBJ1-3, with 9 nucleotides matching TRBD1. This CDR3 has 13 amino acids. With V trimmed by 5 bases and J by 5 bases, 4 bases remained unmatched. In germline, CDR1 is DFQATT, CDR2 SNEGSKA (reference sequence). The CDR3, as DNA: TGCAGTGCTCCTGACAGGGGGAGAAACACCATATATTTT. Translation: CSAPDRGRNTIYF.

J is TRBJ2-1 and V is TRBV27; a weak D match, TRBD1 (5 bases). CDR1 and CDR2 (germline): MNHEY, SMNVEV (reference sequence). This CDR3 contains 13 residues. V was shortened by 10 bases and J by 5 bases, with 15 bases between the two germline ends. The CDR3 reads CATTETVNNEQFF. The DNA for the CDR3 is TGTGCCACCACGGAGACAGTAAACAATGAGCAGTTCTTC.

This clonotype was counted many times. J is TRBJ1-1 and V is TRBV7-9, with a weak D call TRBD1 (6 bases). This CDR3 is built from 15 residues. Trimming pared 5 bases from V and 1 base from J, leaving 14 bases between. Germline-derived CDR1 and CDR2 are SEHNR and FQNEAQ (reference sequence). This chain's CDR3 is CASSPMGGPNTEAFF. CDR3 in DNA: TGTGCCAGCAGCCCAATGGGGGGGCCGAACACTGAAGCTTTCTTT.

The V and J genes are TRBV20-1 and TRBJ2-7; D is possibly TRBD1 or TRBD2 (7 bases each). CDR3 size: 15 residues. Germline lookup yields CDR1 DFQATT and CDR2 SNEGSKA (reference sequence). The germline V and J ends were trimmed by 5 bases and 4 bases, with 21 bases remaining between them. The CDR3 loop is CSASGGGTDVYEQYF. Written as DNA, the CDR3 is TGCAGTGCTTCGGGGGGTGGGACAGACGTTTACGAGCAGTACTTC.